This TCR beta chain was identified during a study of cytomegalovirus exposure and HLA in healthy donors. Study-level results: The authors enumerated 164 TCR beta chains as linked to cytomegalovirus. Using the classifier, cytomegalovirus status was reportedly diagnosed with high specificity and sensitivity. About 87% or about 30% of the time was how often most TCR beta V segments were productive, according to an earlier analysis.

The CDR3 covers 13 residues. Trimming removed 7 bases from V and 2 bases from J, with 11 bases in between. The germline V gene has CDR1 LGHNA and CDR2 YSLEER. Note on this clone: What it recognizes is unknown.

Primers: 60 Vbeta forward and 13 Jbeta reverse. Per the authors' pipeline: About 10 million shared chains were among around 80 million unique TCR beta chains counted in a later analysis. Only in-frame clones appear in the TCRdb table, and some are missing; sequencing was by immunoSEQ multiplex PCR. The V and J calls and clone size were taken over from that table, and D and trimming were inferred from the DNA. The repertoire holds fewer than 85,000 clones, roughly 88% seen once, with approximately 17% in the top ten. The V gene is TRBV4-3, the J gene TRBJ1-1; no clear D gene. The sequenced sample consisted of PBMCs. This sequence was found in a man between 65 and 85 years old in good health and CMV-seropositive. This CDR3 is CASKQWTNTEAFF. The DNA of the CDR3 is TGCGCCAGCAAGCAGTGGACTAACACTGAAGCTTTCTTT.